The 2 T cell receptor beta chains below were found in one sample sequenced in a study of long-term antiretroviral therapy in people with HIV. An immunoSEQ assay, version v3.0, was performed at survey level. The repertoire was sequenced with immunoSEQ multiplex PCR; TCRdb's copy has only in-frame clones and lacks some. The sample consists of 17,000 or so clones, 75% to 90% of them appearing once. This material consisted of unsorted PBMCs, taken 0.3 years after starting antiretroviral therapy. The receptors stem from a man aged 18-30 years with HIV.

V gene TRBV15 combines with J gene TRBJ2-5; 7 bases are a match to TRBD2. Germline CDR1 is LNHNV and CDR2 is YYDKDF (reference sequence). The J segment lost 4 bases and the V segment lost 1 base, leaving 6 bases of the junction unmatched. The CDR3 totals 15 residues. CDR3 protein: CATSRVFSSGETQYF. In DNA form, the CDR3 reads TGTGCCACCAGCAGAGTCTTTTCTAGCGGAGAGACCCAGTACTTC.

Concerning this clone: At one end, the junction sequence differs from germline, possibly due to a read error. The chain links TRBV7-7 to TRBJ2-5, with 7 bases fitting TRBD1. CDR1 and CDR2 from the germline V gene are SSHAT and FNYEAQ (reference sequence). The CDR3 contains 13 residues. This CDR3 reads CASSFDRDETQYF. CDR3 nucleotides: TGTGCTAGCAGCTTCGACAGGGATGAGACCCAGTACTTC.